The 27 T cell receptor beta chains reported below all come from one sample, sequenced in a study of T cells in women clearing cervical HPV infection. Repertoires were generated with immunoSEQ multiplex PCR, while TCRdb's copy carries only in-frame clones and drops some. This table holds some 37,000 clones. The material sequenced was blood buffy coat. These receptor sequences come from a woman between 18 and 70 years old with a cervical HPV16 infection that either progressed to CIN3+ or cleared (not recorded which).

CDR3 protein: CATRTANTEAFF. The covered CDR3 bases are TGTGCCACCCGGACAGCGAACACTGAA. The chain links TRBV2 to TRBJ1-1; D possibly corresponds to TRBD1 (6 bases). The read stops 3 residues short of the end of the CDR3; the missing end is completed from the germline J gene. V lost 10 bases and J 1 base, leaving 10 bases between the germline ends. The CDR3 has 12 amino acids. CDR1 is SNHLY and CDR2 is FYNNEI in the germline V gene.

Details on this clone: Read data end 3 residues before the CDR3 end; the end is taken from the germline J gene. V and J are TRBV19 and TRBJ2-3; 14 bases map to TRBD2. V was clipped by 8 bases and J by 6 bases; unmatched bases: 7. Germline V gene lookup returns CDR1 LNHDA and CDR2 SQIVND (reference sequence). The CDR3 covers 15 residues. The chain's CDR3 is CASSGTSGGKDTQYF. Partial CDR3 DNA: TGTGCCAGTTCCGGGACTAGCGGGGGAAAGGATACG.

Comment on this clone: The read stops 3 residues short of the end of the CDR3; the missing end is completed from the germline J gene. The chain combines TRBV11-2 with TRBJ2-3, with D perhaps TRBD1 (5 bases). This CDR3 contains 15 residues. Germline values: CDR1 SGHAT, CDR2 FQNNGV. CDR3 DNA (partial): TGTGCCAGCAGCTCCAGACCAGGGTTCCAAGAGACG. The encoded protein is CASSSRPGFQET. The whole CDR3 sequence is CASSSRPGFQETQYF.

With respect to this clone: Coverage ceases 3 residues before the CDR3 finishes, and the germline J gene fills in the end. V and J are TRBV18 and TRBJ1-1; a possible D gene is TRBD1 (5 bases). The germline gives CDR1 KGHSH, CDR2 LQKENI. The CDR3 length is 14 residues. V gave up 2 bases and J gave up 4 bases, with 11 bases separating them. CDR3 residues: CASSPDPRGTEAFF. CDR3 bases read: TGTGCCAGCTCACCAGACCCGAGGGGCACTGAA.

Note on this clone: The observed sequence ends 3 residues before the CDR3 terminus, with the missing tail filled in from the germline J gene. The V gene is TRBV19, the J gene TRBJ1-4; 9 nucleotides line up with TRBD1. CDR1 and CDR2 from the germline V gene are LNHDA and SQIVND (reference sequence). This CDR3 contains 15 residues. CDR3 bases read: TGTGCCAGTAGTATCTCGGGACAGGGTAATTCACCA. Protein: CASSISGQGNSP. In full, the CDR3 reads CASSISGQGNSPLFF.

Details on this clone: Read sequence stops 3 residues before the CDR3 end, and the germline J gene provides the missing end. V is TRBV20-1 and J is TRBJ2-1; 8 positions match TRBD2. This CDR3 has 15 amino acids. Germline V CDR1 and CDR2: DFQATT, SNEGSKA (reference sequence). Germline trimming cut 6 bases from V and 0 bases from J; bases unmatched to any gene: 7. CDR3 sequence reads: CSAPGGGGSYNEQFF. The DNA read from the CDR3 is TGCAGTGCCCCCGGGGGGGGCGGCTCCTACAATGAG.

On this clone: The CDR3 extends 3 residues past the end of the read, so its final part is completed from the germline J gene. The rearrangement links TRBV5-5 to TRBJ2-7; tentatively, D is TRBD1 (6 bases). CDR1 is SGHKS, CDR2 YYEKEE, per germline (reference sequence). Deletions cut 1 base from V and 6 bases from J, with 14 bases between. This CDR3 contains 14 residues. This chain's CDR3 is CASSLFSSGVEQYF. Incomplete CDR3 DNA: TGTGCCAGCAGCTTGTTCTCCTCAGGGGTCGAG. Combining the CDR3 with reference TRBV5-5 and TRBJ2-7 gives the whole variable domain DAGVTQSPTHLIKTRGQQVTLRCSPISGHKSVSWYQQVLGQGPQFIFQYYEKEERGRGNFPDRFSARQFPNYSSELNVNALLLGDSALYLCASSLFSSGVEQYFGPGTRLTVT.

CDR3 protein: CASSGAYATNEKLFF. The sequenced part of the CDR3 DNA is TGTGCCAGCTCAGGAGCGTACGCAACTAATGAAAAG. This chain uses TRBV18 with TRBJ2-2; D is undetermined. The read terminates 3 residues ahead of where the CDR3 ends, so the germline J gene completes it. The CDR3 has 15 residues. Germline lookup yields CDR1 KGHSH and CDR2 LQKENI. Full variable domain (outside the CDR3, taken from reference TRBV18 and TRBJ2-2): NAGVMQNPRHLVRRRGQEARLRCSPMKGHSHVYWYRQLPEEGLKFMVYLQKENIIDESGMPKERFSAEFPKEGPSILRIQQVVRGDSAAYFCASSGAYATNEKLFFGEGSRLTVL.

As for this clone: The CDR3 end lies 3 residues beyond the end of the read and is filled in from the germline J gene. V gene TRBV2 combines with J gene TRBJ2-3; the match to TRBD2 covers 11 bases. CDR3 length: 15 amino acids. Germline values: CDR1 SNHLY, CDR2 FYNNEI. CDR3 region: CASNLLGLAVKTQYF. CDR3 DNA (partial): TGTGCCAGCAATCTTCTGGGACTAGCGGTTAAGACG.

Remarks on this clone: The sequence runs out 3 residues before the end of the CDR3; the remainder is reconstructed from the germline J gene. This chain connects TRBV10-3 to TRBJ1-5, with D possibly matching TRBD1 (6 bases). The germline gives CDR1 ENHRY, CDR2 SYGVKD. Trimming left V 3 bases short and J 0 bases short, with 12 bases between. This CDR3 is built from 16 residues. This chain's CDR3 is CAISERQANSNQPQHF. The CDR3 DNA, read in part, is TGTGCCATCAGTGAACGACAGGCTAATAGCAATCAGCCC.

The CDR3 bases that were read are TGTGCCAGCAGCCCTACAGGACCTGGAAACACC. Its protein is CASSPTGPGNT. The whole CDR3 region reads CASSPTGPGNTIYF. The chain recombines TRBV5-6 with TRBJ1-3, with D perhaps TRBD1 (5 bases). The observed sequence ends 3 residues before the CDR3 terminus, with the missing tail filled in from the germline J gene. V lost 4 bases to trimming and J lost 2 bases, with 10 bases between them. This CDR3 has 14 amino acids. In germline, CDR1 is SGHDT, CDR2 YYEEEE.

About this clone: The read terminates 3 residues before the CDR3 end, so the remaining end is supplied by the germline J gene. The chain joins TRBV5-1 to TRBJ2-2, with TRBD1 identical over 7 bases. The CDR3 runs 15 residues. After removal of 2 bases from V and 7 bases from J, the junction contained 8 bases not matched to a gene. Germline V gives CDR1 SGHRS, CDR2 YFSETQ. The covered CDR3 bases are TGCGCCAGCAGCTTAGGTCAGGGGGTCGGCGGGGAG. Its protein product is CASSLGQGVGGE. From start to end, the CDR3 is CASSLGQGVGGELFF.

Regarding this clone: An end of the junction does not agree with germline; a read error may underlie this. The CDR3 end lies 3 residues beyond the end of the read and is filled in from the germline J gene. The sample has other DNA sequences that encode this CDR3 too. The gene calls are TRBV19 and TRBJ1-3; TRBD1 aligns across 9 bases. CDR1 is LNHDA and CDR2 is SQIVND in the germline V gene (reference sequence). The CDR3 totals 17 residues. The CDR3 protein is CASSSTAGTGLADTIYF. The covered CDR3 bases are TGTGCCAGTAGTAGCACGGCCGGGACAGGGCTTGCTGACACA.

The covered CDR3 bases are TGTGCCAGCAGGGGAGGCAGAGGGGACACTGAA. Protein product: CASRGGRGDTE. The full CDR3 protein is CASRGGRGDTEAFF. The rearrangement links TRBV2 to TRBJ1-1; the D gene is possibly TRBD1 (5 bases). With the read ending 3 residues before the CDR3 end, the germline J gene is used to fill in that end. The V end was cut by 6 bases, the J end by 3 bases, with 14 bases between. This CDR3 region has 14 residues. Germline V gene sequence: CDR1 SNHLY, CDR2 FYNNEI.

A remark on this clone: The CDR3 end falls 3 residues outside the read, so it is completed with the germline J gene. V gene TRBV19 combines with J gene TRBJ1-4; 10 nucleotides match TRBD1. The CDR3 consists of 17 residues. Germline values: CDR1 LNHDA, CDR2 SQIVND (reference sequence). The part of the CDR3 DNA that was read is TGTGCCAGTAGCCCCGGGACAGGGGTTTCTGGGGCCAACGTA. As protein: CASSPGTGVSGANV. The whole CDR3 protein reads CASSPGTGVSGANVLFF.

Concerning this clone: The read halts 3 residues ahead of the CDR3 end, with the missing end drawn from the germline J gene. The chain uses TRBV4-2 and TRBJ1-4; 11 bases map to TRBD1. The CDR3 extends over 16 amino acids. Germline values: CDR1 LGHNA, CDR2 YNFKEQ. V lost 0 bases, J lost 8 bases, and 5 bases stayed unmatched. The CDR3: CASSQDRGQGDEKLFF. CDR3 DNA (partial): TGTGCCAGCAGCCAAGATAGGGGACAGGGGGACGAAAAA.

Regarding this clone: The CDR3 is cut off 3 residues early in the read; its end comes from the germline J gene. V is TRBV14 and J is TRBJ2-1, with TRBD1 matching over 9 bases. The CDR3 is made up of 13 amino acids. The V gene end was trimmed by 5 bases and the J gene end by 7 bases; junction bases not matched to a gene: 3. The germline V gene has CDR1 SGHDN and CDR2 FVKESK. The CDR3 bases that were read are TGTGCCAGCAGCAGGGACAGGGCGAATGAG. It codes for CASSRDRANE. In full, the CDR3 reads CASSRDRANEQFF.

A note on this clone: Coverage ceases 3 residues before the CDR3 finishes, and the germline J gene fills in the end. The rearrangement links TRBV12-3 or TRBV12-4 to TRBJ1-2; tentative D call: TRBD1 (5 bases). The CDR3 totals 14 residues. Here the CDR3 reads CASSHSGGLETYTF. Partial CDR3 DNA: TGTGCCAGCAGCCATAGCGGGGGATTGGAGACC.

Notes on this clone: The read stops 3 residues short of the end of the CDR3; the missing end is completed from the germline J gene. This chain joins TRBV20-1 and TRBJ2-2; D ambiguous. The CDR3 extends over 14 amino acids. Germline V gene sequence: CDR1 DFQATT, CDR2 SNEGSKA (reference sequence). V lost 1 base, J lost 3 bases, and 9 bases lay in between. CDR3 DNA, as far as it was read: TGCAGTGCTAGAGCAGGCTCCTACACCGGGGAG. This encodes CSARAGSYTGE. The full CDR3 protein reads CSARAGSYTGELFF.

Of note for this clone: The read ends 3 residues early relative to the CDR3; the germline J gene fills the gap. The chain has TRBV7-9 and TRBJ1-2, with a weak D call TRBD1 (5 bases). CDR1 is SEHNR and CDR2 is FQNEAQ in the germline V gene (reference sequence). The CDR3 sequence is 13 residues long. This CDR3 reads CASSFPGNYDYTF. The CDR3 bases that were read are TGTGCCAGCAGCTTTCCAGGGAACTACGAC.

Concerning this clone: Read sequence stops 3 residues before the CDR3 end, and the germline J gene provides the missing end. The V gene is TRBV13, the J gene TRBJ2-5; the match to TRBD2 covers 12 bases. This CDR3 spans 14 amino acids. CDR1 and CDR2 from the germline V gene are PRHDT and FYEKMQ (reference sequence). J gave up 7 bases and V 5 bases, and 5 bases lay outside the gene matches. The sequenced CDR3 bases are TGTGCCAGCAGCCGTCCGACTAGCGGGGGGACC. Translating it yields CASSRPTSGGT. Given in full, the CDR3 is CASSRPTSGGTQYF.

Note on this clone: The read ends 3 residues shy of where the CDR3 ends; the end is completed using the germline J gene. The chain joins TRBV19 to TRBJ1-1; D unclear. Looked up from germline, CDR1 is LNHDA and CDR2 is SQIVND (reference sequence). Between the trimmed V and J ends, which lost 6 bases and 2 bases, there was a span of 10 bases. CDR3 size: 13 residues. CDR3 DNA (partial): TGTGCCAGTAGCCGACGCGGAAACACTGAA. It translates to CASSRRGNTE. The whole CDR3 sequence is CASSRRGNTEAFF.

The covered CDR3 bases are TGTGCCAGCTCATCTCCCGACAGGGGGAACGACGAG. Translated, it gives CASSSPDRGNDE. The full CDR3 sequence reads CASSSPDRGNDEQYF. The chain recombines TRBV18 with TRBJ2-7; 9 bases line up with TRBD1. The sequence runs out 3 residues before the end of the CDR3; the remainder is reconstructed from the germline J gene. Germline-derived CDR1 and CDR2 are KGHSH and LQKENI. Trimming removed 5 bases from V and 5 bases from J; junction bases left unmatched: 10. The CDR3 extends over 15 amino acids.

CDR3 DNA, as far as it was read: TGTGCCAGCAGCCCGGCGGAAGAGACC. Its translation: CASSPAEET. The CDR3 as a whole reads CASSPAEETQYF. The chain combines TRBV6-2 or TRBV6-3 with TRBJ2-5; D is unclear. The read terminates 3 residues ahead of where the CDR3 ends, so the germline J gene completes it. Germline V lookup: CDR1 MNHEY, CDR2 SVGEGT. The CDR3 has 12 residues. The V and J ends lost 6 bases and 3 bases respectively, with 8 bases between them.

The CDR3 DNA, read in part, is TGCAGTGCTAGGGTAGGCGGTCCAGTGACTGAA. Translated, it gives CSARVGGPVTE. The entire CDR3 is CSARVGGPVTEAFF. This rearrangement joins TRBV20-1 to TRBJ1-1, with D hard to call. The observed sequence ends 3 residues before the CDR3 terminus, with the missing tail filled in from the germline J gene. Germline CDR1 and CDR2: DFQATT and SNEGSKA (reference sequence). The CDR3 totals 14 residues. V lost 3 bases to trimming and J lost 5 bases, with 16 bases between them.

Notes on this clone: The read ends 3 residues before the CDR3 terminus; that terminus is restored from the germline J gene. This chain connects TRBV5-6 to TRBJ1-1, with 7 bases aligning to TRBD1. This CDR3 comprises 13 residues. CDR1 is SGHDT and CDR2 is YYEEEE in the germline V gene. The V and J ends lost 4 bases and 6 bases, in that order; junction bases with no gene match: 6. The CDR3 bases that were read are TGTGCCAGCAGCCGTGACAGGGAAGCTGAA. Amino acids: CASSRDREAE. The whole CDR3 is CASSRDREAEAFF.

About this clone itself: The read ends 3 residues shy of where the CDR3 ends; the end is completed using the germline J gene. V usage is TRBV6-1 and J usage is TRBJ2-3, with no clear D. Looked up from germline, CDR1 is MNHNS and CDR2 is SASEGT. The CDR3 runs 15 residues. The DNA read from the CDR3 is TGTGCCAGCAGTGAAAGTAGCCCAAGCCAAGAGACG. Amino acids: CASSESSPSQET. The full CDR3 is CASSESSPSQETQYF.